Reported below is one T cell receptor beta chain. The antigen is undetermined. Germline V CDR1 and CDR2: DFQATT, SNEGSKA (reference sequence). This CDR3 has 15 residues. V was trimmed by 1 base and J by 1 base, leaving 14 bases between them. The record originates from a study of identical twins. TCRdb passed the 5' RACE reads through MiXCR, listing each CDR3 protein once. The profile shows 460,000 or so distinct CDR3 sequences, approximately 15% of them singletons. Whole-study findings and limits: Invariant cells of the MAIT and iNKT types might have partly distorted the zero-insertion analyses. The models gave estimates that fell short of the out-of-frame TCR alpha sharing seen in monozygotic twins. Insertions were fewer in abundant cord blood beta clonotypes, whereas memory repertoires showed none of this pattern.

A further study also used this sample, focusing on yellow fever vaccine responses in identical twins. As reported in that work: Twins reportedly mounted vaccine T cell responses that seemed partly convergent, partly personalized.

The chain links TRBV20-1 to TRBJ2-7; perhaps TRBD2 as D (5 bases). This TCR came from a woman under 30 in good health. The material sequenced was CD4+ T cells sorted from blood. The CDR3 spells CSARGGSGASYEQYF. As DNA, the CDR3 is TGCAGTGCTAGAGGGGGAAGCGGAGCATCCTACGAGCAGTACTTC.